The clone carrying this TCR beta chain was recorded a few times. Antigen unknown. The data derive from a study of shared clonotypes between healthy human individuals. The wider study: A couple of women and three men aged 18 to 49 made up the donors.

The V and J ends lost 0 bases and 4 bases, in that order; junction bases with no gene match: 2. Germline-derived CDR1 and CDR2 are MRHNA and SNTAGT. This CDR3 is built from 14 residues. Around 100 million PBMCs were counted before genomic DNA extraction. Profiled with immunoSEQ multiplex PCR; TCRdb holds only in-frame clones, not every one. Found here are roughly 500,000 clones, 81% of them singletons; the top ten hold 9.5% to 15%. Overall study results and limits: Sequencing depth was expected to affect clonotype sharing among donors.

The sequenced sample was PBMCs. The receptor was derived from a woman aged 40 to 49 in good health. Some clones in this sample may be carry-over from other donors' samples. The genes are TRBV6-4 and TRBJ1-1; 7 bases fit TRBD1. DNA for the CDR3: TGTGCCAGCAGTGACTCGGCAGGGGGCACTGAAGCTTTCTTT. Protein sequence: CASSDSAGGTEAFF.